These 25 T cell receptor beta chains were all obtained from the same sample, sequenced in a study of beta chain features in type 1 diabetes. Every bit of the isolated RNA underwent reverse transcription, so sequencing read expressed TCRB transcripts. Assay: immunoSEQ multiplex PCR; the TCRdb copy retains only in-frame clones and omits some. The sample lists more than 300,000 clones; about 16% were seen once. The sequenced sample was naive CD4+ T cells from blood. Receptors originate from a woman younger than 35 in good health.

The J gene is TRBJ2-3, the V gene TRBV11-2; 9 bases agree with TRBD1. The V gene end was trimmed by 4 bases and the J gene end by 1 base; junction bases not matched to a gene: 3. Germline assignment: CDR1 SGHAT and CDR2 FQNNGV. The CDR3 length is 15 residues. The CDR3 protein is CASSSWTGGTDTQYF. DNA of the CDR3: TGTGCCAGCAGCTCCTGGACAGGGGGCACAGATACGCAGTATTTT.

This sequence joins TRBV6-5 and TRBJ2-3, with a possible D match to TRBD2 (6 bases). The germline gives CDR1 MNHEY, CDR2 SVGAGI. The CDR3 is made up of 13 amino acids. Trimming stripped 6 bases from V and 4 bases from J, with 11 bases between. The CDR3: CASRAPGADTQYF. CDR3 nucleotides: TGTGCCAGCAGAGCCCCGGGGGCAGATACGCAGTATTTT.

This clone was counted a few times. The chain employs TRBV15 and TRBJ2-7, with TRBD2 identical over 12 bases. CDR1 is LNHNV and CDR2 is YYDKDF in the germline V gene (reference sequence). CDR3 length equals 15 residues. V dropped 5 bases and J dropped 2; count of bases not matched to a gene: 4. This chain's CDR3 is CATSARTSGTYEQYF. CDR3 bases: TGTGCCACCAGCGCACGGACTAGCGGGACCTACGAGCAGTACTTC.

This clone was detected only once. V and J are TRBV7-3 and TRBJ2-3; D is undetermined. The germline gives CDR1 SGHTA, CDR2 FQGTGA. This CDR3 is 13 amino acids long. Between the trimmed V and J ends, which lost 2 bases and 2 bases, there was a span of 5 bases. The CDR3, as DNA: TGTGCCAGCAGCTTAGCCTACACAGATACGCAGTATTTT. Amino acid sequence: CASSLAYTDTQYF.

CDR3 loop: CASSLARLAGVENEQFF. The CDR3 bases are TGTGCCAGCAGCTTGGCCAGACTAGCGGGAGTTGAGAATGAGCAGTTCTTC. This chain connects TRBV5-4 to TRBJ2-1, with 12 nucleotides matching TRBD2. The CDR3 is 17 residues long. Germline V lookup: CDR1 SGHNT, CDR2 YYREEE (reference sequence). The junction had 8 bases not matched to a gene; V was cut back by 0 bases and J by 7 bases. Combining the CDR3 with reference TRBV5-4 and TRBJ2-1 gives the whole variable domain ETGVTQSPTHLIKTRGQQVTLRCSSQSGHNTVSWYQQALGQGPQFIFQYYREEENGRGNFPPRFSGLQFPNYSSELNVNALELDDSALYLCASSLARLAGVENEQFFGPGTRLTVL.

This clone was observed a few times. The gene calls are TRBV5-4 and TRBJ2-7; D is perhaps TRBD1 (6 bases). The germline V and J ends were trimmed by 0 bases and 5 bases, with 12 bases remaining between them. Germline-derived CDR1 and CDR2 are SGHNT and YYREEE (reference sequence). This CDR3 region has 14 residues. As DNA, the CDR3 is TGTGCCAGCAGCTTGGTCCAGGGGATCGACGAGCAGTACTTC. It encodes CASSLVQGIDEQYF.

This CDR3 reads CAWNEREWGEQFF. CDR3 nucleotide sequence: TGTGCCTGGAATGAGCGGGAGTGGGGTGAGCAGTTCTTC. The V gene is TRBV30, the J gene TRBJ2-1; 8 bases fit TRBD2. J gave up 9 bases and V 4 bases, and 8 bases lay outside the gene matches. There are 13 residues in the CDR3. CDR1 and CDR2 (germline): GTSNPN, SVGIG (reference sequence). The entire variable domain, with the rest obtained from reference TRBV30 and TRBJ2-1, is as follows: SQTIHQWPATLVQPVGSPLSLECTVEGTSNPNLYWYRQAAGRGLQLLFYSVGIGQISSEVPQNLSASRPQDRQFILSSKKLLLSDSGFYLCAWNEREWGEQFFGPGTRLTVL.

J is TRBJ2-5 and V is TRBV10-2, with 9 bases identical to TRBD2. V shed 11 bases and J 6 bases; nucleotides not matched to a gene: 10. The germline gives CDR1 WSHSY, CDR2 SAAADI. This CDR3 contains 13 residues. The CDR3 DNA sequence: TGCGCCGGGGGTAGCGGGAGTTCGCAGACCCAGTACTTC. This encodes CAGGSGSSQTQYF.

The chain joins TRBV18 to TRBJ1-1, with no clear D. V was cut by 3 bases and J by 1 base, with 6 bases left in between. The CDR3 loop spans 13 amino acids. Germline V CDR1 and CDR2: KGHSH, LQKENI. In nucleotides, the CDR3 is TGTGCCAGCTCACCGGTAGCGAACACTGAAGCTTTCTTT. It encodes CASSPVANTEAFF.

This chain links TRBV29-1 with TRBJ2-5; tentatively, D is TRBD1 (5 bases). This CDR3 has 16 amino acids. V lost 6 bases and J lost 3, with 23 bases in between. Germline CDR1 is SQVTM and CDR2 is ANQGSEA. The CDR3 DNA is TGCAGCGTCCGAAACAGGATCTCTCACCCCAAAGAGACCCAGTACTTC. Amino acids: CSVRNRISHPKETQYF.

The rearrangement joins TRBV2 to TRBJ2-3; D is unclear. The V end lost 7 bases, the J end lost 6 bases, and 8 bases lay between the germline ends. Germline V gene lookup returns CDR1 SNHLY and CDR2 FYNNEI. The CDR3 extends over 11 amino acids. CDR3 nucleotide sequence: TGTGCCAGCACCGGGTGGGATACGCAGTATTTT. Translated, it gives CASTGWDTQYF.

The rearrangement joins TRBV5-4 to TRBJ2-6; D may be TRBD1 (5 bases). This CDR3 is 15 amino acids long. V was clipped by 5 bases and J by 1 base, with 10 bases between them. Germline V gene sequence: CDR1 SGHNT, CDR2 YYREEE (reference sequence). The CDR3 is CASSRQLSGANVLTF. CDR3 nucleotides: TGTGCCAGCAGTCGACAGTTATCTGGGGCCAACGTCCTGACTTTC.

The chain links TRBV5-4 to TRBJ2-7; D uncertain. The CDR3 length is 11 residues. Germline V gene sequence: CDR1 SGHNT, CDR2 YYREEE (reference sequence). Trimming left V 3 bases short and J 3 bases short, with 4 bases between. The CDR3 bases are TGTGCCAGCAGCTCCAACTACGAGCAGTACTTC. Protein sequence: CASSSNYEQYF.

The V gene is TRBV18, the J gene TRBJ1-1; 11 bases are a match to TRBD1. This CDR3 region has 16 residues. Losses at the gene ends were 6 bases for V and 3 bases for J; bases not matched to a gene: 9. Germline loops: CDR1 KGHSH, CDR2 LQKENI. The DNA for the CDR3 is TGTGCCAGCTCCCGACCGGGACAGGGGGTTTACACTGAAGCTTTCTTT. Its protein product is CASSRPGQGVYTEAFF.

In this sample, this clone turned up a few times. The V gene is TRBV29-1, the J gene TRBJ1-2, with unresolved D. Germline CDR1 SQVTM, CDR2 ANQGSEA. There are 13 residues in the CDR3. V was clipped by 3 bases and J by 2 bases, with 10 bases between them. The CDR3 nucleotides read TGCAGCGTTGAGAGACTTATCAACTATGGCTACACCTTC. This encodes CSVERLINYGYTF.

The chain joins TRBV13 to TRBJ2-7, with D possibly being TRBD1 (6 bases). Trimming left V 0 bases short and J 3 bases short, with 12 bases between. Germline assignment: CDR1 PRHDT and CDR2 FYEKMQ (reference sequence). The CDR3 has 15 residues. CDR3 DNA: TGTGCCAGCAGCTTAGGACAGGGTGTTTTCTACGAGCAGTACTTC. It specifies CASSLGQGVFYEQYF.

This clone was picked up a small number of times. The CDR3 nucleotides read TGTGCCAGCAGAGGACTAGCGGGAGACGAGCAGTACTTC. It is translated as CASRGLAGDEQYF. J is TRBJ2-7 and V is TRBV7-9, with 13 positions matching TRBD2. Germline V gene data show CDR1 as SEHNR and CDR2 as FQNEAQ (reference sequence). V shed 6 bases and J 5 bases; nucleotides not matched to a gene: 1. This CDR3 comprises 13 residues.

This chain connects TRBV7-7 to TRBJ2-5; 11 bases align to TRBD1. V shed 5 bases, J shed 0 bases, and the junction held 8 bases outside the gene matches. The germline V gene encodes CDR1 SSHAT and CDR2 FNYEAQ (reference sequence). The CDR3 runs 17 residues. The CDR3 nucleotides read TGTGCCAGCAGCCGAGGGACAGGGGGTGCGTACCAAGAGACCCAGTACTTC. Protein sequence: CASSRGTGGAYQETQYF.

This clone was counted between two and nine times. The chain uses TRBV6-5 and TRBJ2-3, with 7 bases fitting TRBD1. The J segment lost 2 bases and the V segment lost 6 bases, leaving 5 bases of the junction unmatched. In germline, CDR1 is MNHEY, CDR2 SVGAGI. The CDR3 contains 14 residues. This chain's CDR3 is CASSTGTDTDTQYF. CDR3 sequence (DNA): TGTGCCAGCAGCACCGGGACAGACACAGATACGCAGTATTTT.

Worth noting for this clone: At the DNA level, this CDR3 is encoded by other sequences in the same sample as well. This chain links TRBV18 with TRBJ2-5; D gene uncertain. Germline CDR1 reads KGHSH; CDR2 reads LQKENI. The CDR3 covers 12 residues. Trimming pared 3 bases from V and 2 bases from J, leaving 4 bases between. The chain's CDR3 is CASSPQQETQYF. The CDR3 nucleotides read TGTGCCAGCTCACCTCAACAAGAGACCCAGTACTTC.

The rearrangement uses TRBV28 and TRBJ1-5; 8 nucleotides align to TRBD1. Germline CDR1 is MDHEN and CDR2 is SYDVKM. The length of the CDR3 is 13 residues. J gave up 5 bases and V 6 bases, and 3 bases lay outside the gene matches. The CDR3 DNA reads TGTGCCAGCAGGGACAGGGTCGATCAGCCCCAGCATTTT. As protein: CASRDRVDQPQHF.

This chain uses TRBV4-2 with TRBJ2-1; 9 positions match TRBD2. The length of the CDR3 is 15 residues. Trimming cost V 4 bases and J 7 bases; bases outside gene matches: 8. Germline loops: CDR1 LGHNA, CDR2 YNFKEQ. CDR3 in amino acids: CASSPIAGVTNEQFF. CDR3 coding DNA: TGTGCCAGCAGCCCAATAGCGGGAGTGACGAATGAGCAGTTCTTC.

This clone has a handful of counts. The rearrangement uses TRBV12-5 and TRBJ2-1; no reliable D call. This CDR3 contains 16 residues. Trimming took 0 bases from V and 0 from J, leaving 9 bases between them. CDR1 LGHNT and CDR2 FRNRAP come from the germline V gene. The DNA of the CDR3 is TGTGCTAGTGGTTTGGTCCCCCCTCTCTCCTACAATGAGCAGTTCTTC. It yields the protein CASGLVPPLSYNEQFF. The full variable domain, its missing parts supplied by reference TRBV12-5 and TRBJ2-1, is DARVTQTPRHKVTEMGQEVTMRCQPILGHNTVFWYRQTMMQGLELLAYFRNRAPLDDSGMPKDRFSAEMPDATLATLKIQPSEPRDSAVYFCASGLVPPLSYNEQFFGPGTRLTVL.

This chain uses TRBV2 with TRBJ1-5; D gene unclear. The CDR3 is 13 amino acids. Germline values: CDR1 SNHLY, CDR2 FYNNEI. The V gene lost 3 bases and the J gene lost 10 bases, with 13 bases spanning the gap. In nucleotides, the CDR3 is TGTGCCAGCAGTGAGGGAGGAGAAGGACCCCAGCATTTT. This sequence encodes CASSEGGEGPQHF.

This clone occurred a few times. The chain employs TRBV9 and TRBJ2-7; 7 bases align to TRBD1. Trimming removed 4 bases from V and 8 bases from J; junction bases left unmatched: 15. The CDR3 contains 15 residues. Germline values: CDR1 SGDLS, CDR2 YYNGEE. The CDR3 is CASSTLGDSGNQQYF. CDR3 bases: TGTGCCAGCAGCACCCTCGGGGACAGCGGTAATCAGCAGTACTTC.